The 21 T cell receptor beta chains reported below all come from one sample, sequenced in a study of graft-versus-host responses after intestinal transplantation. Profiled with immunoSEQ multiplex PCR; TCRdb holds only in-frame clones, not every one. The sample holds approximately 20,000 clones, 65% to 85% seen once. Graft tissue processing released intraepithelial and lamina propria lymphocytes. The sample consisted of ileum tissue, taken about 20 days after intestinal transplant. The origin of the receptors is a human patient who received an intestinal transplant, so some T cells may come from the graft donor.

Sample share makes this clone large. This sequence joins TRBV4-2 and TRBJ2-7, with a possible D match to TRBD2 (6 bases). The germline V and J ends were trimmed by 0 bases and 2 bases, with 8 bases remaining between them. The CDR3 runs to 14 residues. From germline, CDR1 is LGHNA and CDR2 YNFKEQ. The CDR3 bases are TGTGCCAGCAGCCAAGAGGACTATACCTACGAGCAGTACTTC. Residues: CASSQEDYTYEQYF.

The chain uses TRBV29-1 and TRBJ2-7; no firm D call. Germline assignment: CDR1 SQVTM and CDR2 ANQGSEA. Trimming took off 4 bases at V and 4 bases at J, with 20 bases between the two ends. The CDR3 spans 15 residues. Written as DNA, the CDR3 is TGCAGCGTTGTAGCCCCTTACGAAGCGAGATACGAGCAGTACTTC. Its protein product is CSVVAPYEARYEQYF.

The chain's CDR3 is CASSYWGGFTF. As DNA, the CDR3 is TGTGCCAGCAGTTACTGGGGGGGGTTCACCTTC. The chain uses TRBV6-6 and TRBJ1-2; D is perhaps TRBD1 (5 bases). Germline CDR1 and CDR2: MNHNY and SVGAGI (reference sequence). The V gene lost 1 base and the J gene lost 13 bases, with 10 bases spanning the gap. The CDR3 runs 11 residues.

This clone was counted between two and nine times. The V and J genes are TRBV6-1 and TRBJ1-2; 9 bases agree with TRBD1. V lost 3 bases to trimming and J lost 5 bases; unmatched junction nucleotides: 4. The CDR3 consists of 14 residues. Per the germline V gene, CDR1 is MNHNS and CDR2 is SASEGT. CDR3 amino acids: CASSDRDRGYGYTF. The CDR3 bases are TGTGCCAGCAGTGATCGAGACAGGGGGTATGGCTACACCTTC.

The genes are TRBV2 and TRBJ2-2; D may be TRBD1 (6 bases). Germline values: CDR1 SNHLY, CDR2 FYNNEI. The CDR3 length is 14 residues. The V end lost 6 bases, the J end lost 4 bases, and 12 bases lay between the germline ends. The CDR3, as DNA: TGTGCCAGCAGGGGGACACTCGGCACCGGGGAGCTGTTTTTT. Its protein product is CASRGTLGTGELFF.

In its sample, this clone was seen once. This sequence joins TRBV4-2 and TRBJ1-2; 7 positions match TRBD1. Germline-derived CDR1 and CDR2 are LGHNA and YNFKEQ. After removal of 4 bases from V and 3 bases from J, the junction contained 11 bases not matched to a gene. This CDR3 has 16 amino acids. DNA for the CDR3: TGTGCCAGCAGCCCATCCGGGGGACAGACCGACTATGGCTACACCTTC. As protein: CASSPSGGQTDYGYTF.

J is TRBJ1-1 and V is TRBV11-3; TRBD1 is a possible D gene (5 bases). With 5 bases removed from V and 6 bases from J, the gap between germline ends came to 10 bases. This CDR3 region has 12 residues. Germline V gene data show CDR1 as SGHNT and CDR2 as YENEEA. The CDR3 coding sequence is TGTGCCAGCAGCAGAACAGGTGCTGAAGCTTTCTTT. This sequence encodes CASSRTGAEAFF.

The V call is TRBV5-1, the J call TRBJ2-7, with D maybe TRBD2 (5 bases). This CDR3 is built from 15 residues. The V gene lost 6 bases and the J gene lost 2 bases, with 18 bases spanning the gap. The V gene's germline CDR1 is SGHRS and CDR2 YFSETQ. CDR3 region: CASTRGWASTYEQYF. The DNA of the CDR3 is TGCGCCAGCACCCGGGGTTGGGCTAGCACCTACGAGCAGTACTTC.

The gene calls are TRBV4-2 and TRBJ2-7; 10 bases align to TRBD2. Germline lookup yields CDR1 LGHNA and CDR2 YNFKEQ. V shed 3 bases, J shed 1 base, and the junction held 9 bases outside the gene matches. The CDR3 is made up of 17 amino acids. The DNA for the CDR3 is TGTGCCAGCAGCCATGATCAACTAGCGGGGCTTTCCTACGAGCAGTACTTC. Translating gives CASSHDQLAGLSYEQYF.

This chain connects TRBV7-9 to TRBJ2-5; 7 bases are a match to TRBD1. Germline-derived CDR1 and CDR2 are SEHNR and FQNEAQ (reference sequence). With V trimmed by 5 bases and J by 1 base, 7 bases remained unmatched. CDR3 size: 15 residues. CDR3 nucleotides: TGTGCCAGCAGCCTGACAGGGACAGCCCAAGAGACCCAGTACTTC. It codes for CASSLTGTAQETQYF. Variable domain in full (rest from reference TRBV7-9 and TRBJ2-5): DTGVSQNPRHKITKRGQNVTFRCDPISEHNRLYWYRQTLGQGPEFLTYFQNEAQLEKSRLLSDRFSAERPKGSFSTLEIQRTEQGDSAMYLCASSLTGTAQETQYFGPGTRLLVL.

This chain links TRBV6-5 with TRBJ1-6, with D perhaps matching TRBD1 (5 bases). Trimming removed 2 bases from V and 5 bases from J, with 7 bases in between. This CDR3 has 14 amino acids. In germline, CDR1 is MNHEY, CDR2 SVGAGI. CDR3 in DNA: TGTGCCAGCAGTTACAGGGGTAATAATTCACCCCTCCACTTT. Protein sequence: CASSYRGNNSPLHF.

By its share, this clone is medium-sized. The rearrangement uses TRBV28 and TRBJ1-5; no reliable D call. Per the germline V gene, CDR1 is MDHEN and CDR2 is SYDVKM. Deletions cut 1 base from V and 7 bases from J, with 11 bases between. The CDR3 covers 14 residues. The CDR3 DNA follows: TGTGCCAGCAGTTTATCGGCGGTCGGGCAGCCCCAGCATTTT. The encoded protein is CASSLSAVGQPQHF.

The chain carries TRBV29-1 and TRBJ2-1; 8 bases fit TRBD2. CDR1 SQVTM and CDR2 ANQGSEA come from the germline V gene. The ends lost 5 bases at V and 10 bases at J; junction bases unmatched: 7. The CDR3 loop spans 12 amino acids. The CDR3 region has the DNA TGCAGCGTTCAAGCGGGAGTATGGGAGCAGTTCTTC. Encoded protein: CSVQAGVWEQFF.

The rearrangement links TRBV6-5 to TRBJ2-7; no clear D gene. CDR1 MNHEY and CDR2 SVGAGI come from the germline V gene. V lost 2 bases and J 2 bases, leaving 10 bases between the germline ends. The CDR3 runs 14 residues. CDR3 region: CASSYGDNAYEQYF. CDR3 nucleotides: TGTGCCAGCAGTTACGGTGACAATGCCTACGAGCAGTACTTC.

The J gene is TRBJ2-7, the V gene TRBV6-1; 8 nucleotides align to TRBD2. The CDR3 has 14 amino acids. CDR1 is MNHNS, CDR2 SASEGT, per germline. V shed 4 bases, J shed 1 base, and the junction held 3 bases outside the gene matches. The CDR3 spells CASSAGTRSYEQYF. CDR3 coding DNA: TGTGCCAGCAGTGCCGGGACTAGGTCCTACGAGCAGTACTTC.

J is TRBJ2-7 and V is TRBV19; the D is unclear. Germline CDR1 is LNHDA and CDR2 is SQIVND (reference sequence). The CDR3 runs to 11 residues. The V end was cut by 4 bases, the J end by 4 bases, with 5 bases between. In DNA, the CDR3 is TGTGCCAGTAGTACCCTTTACGAGCAGTACTTC. Its protein is CASSTLYEQYF.

This clone was observed a handful of times. The gene calls are TRBV28 and TRBJ1-1; no definite D call. The CDR3 runs to 13 residues. Per the germline V gene, CDR1 is MDHEN and CDR2 is SYDVKM. V was clipped by 2 bases and J by 4 bases, with 8 bases between them. This chain's CDR3 is CASSLLIPTEAFF. The CDR3 coding sequence is TGTGCCAGCAGTTTACTAATTCCCACTGAAGCTTTCTTT.

CDR3 DNA: TGTGCCAGCAGCTTACTGCTAGTGGTAACAGATACGCAGTATTTT. This codes for CASSLLLVVTDTQYF. The chain carries TRBV13 and TRBJ2-3; no reliable D call. The CDR3 is made up of 15 amino acids. The ends were cut back, 2 bases at V and 3 bases at J, with 12 bases in the middle. The germline V gene encodes CDR1 PRHDT and CDR2 FYEKMQ (reference sequence). Using reference TRBV13 and TRBJ2-3 for the parts outside the CDR3, the full variable domain is AAGVIQSPRHLIKEKRETATLKCYPIPRHDTVYWYQQGPGQDPQFLISFYEKMQSDKGSIPDRFSAQQFSDYHSELNMSSLELGDSALYFCASSLLLVVTDTQYFGPGTRLTVL.

The rearrangement uses TRBV2 and TRBJ2-5; D ambiguous. In germline, CDR1 is SNHLY, CDR2 FYNNEI. The CDR3 spans 14 residues. V was trimmed by 5 bases and J by 4 bases, leaving 14 bases between them. CDR3 region: CASSPSLTGETQYF. The CDR3 DNA sequence: TGTGCCAGCAGTCCCAGCCTTACGGGAGAGACCCAGTACTTC.

This clone was observed a single time. The chain joins TRBV6-5 to TRBJ1-2, with 7 bases matching TRBD1. The CDR3 loop spans 14 amino acids. Unmatched junction bases numbered 13, after V lost 10 bases and J lost 5 bases. The germline gives CDR1 MNHEY, CDR2 SVGAGI. The CDR3 sequence is CATLAGGYSYGYTF. The CDR3, as DNA: TGTGCCACCCTAGCAGGGGGGTATTCGTATGGCTACACCTTC.

The rearrangement links TRBV5-1 to TRBJ1-1; 7 positions agree with TRBD1. CDR1 and CDR2 from the germline V gene are SGHRS and YFSETQ. This CDR3 comprises 13 residues. The J segment lost 5 bases and the V segment lost 4 bases, leaving 5 bases of the junction unmatched. The CDR3 is CASSLDRVTEAFF. The CDR3 DNA follows: TGCGCCAGCAGCCTTGACAGGGTTACTGAAGCTTTCTTT. Together with reference TRBV5-1 and TRBJ1-1, the CDR3 gives the full variable domain: KAGVTQTPRYLIKTRGQQVTLSCSPISGHRSVSWYQQTPGQGLQFLFEYFSETQRNKGNFPGRFSGRQFSNSRSEMNVSTLELGDSALYLCASSLDRVTEAFFGQGTRLTVV.